Presented here are 21 T cell receptor beta chains from one specimen sequenced in a study of blood T cell repertoires in COVID-19. TCRdb keeps only in-frame clones here, not all; method: immunoSEQ multiplex PCR. The data hold 63,000 or so clones, with 85% to 90% observed a single time. Sequencing used peripheral blood. The receptors here all came from a human donor in a cohort sampled during active COVID-19.

This sequence joins TRBV6-5 and TRBJ1-4; 9 nucleotides match TRBD1. Germline trimming cut 4 bases from V and 8 bases from J; bases unmatched to any gene: 5. CDR3 size: 14 residues. The germline gives CDR1 MNHEY, CDR2 SVGAGI. DNA for the CDR3: TGTGCCAGCAGTTTACAGGGGGCGGGAGAAAAACTGTTTTTT. Translating gives CASSLQGAGEKLFF.

The chain couples TRBV2 to TRBJ2-1; 8 bases line up with TRBD1. The V gene's germline CDR1 is SNHLY and CDR2 FYNNEI. This CDR3 spans 13 amino acids. V was pared by 8 bases and J by 8 bases, with 8 bases of the junction left unmatched. The CDR3 bases are TGTGCCAGCGAAGACAGGGGTAACGATGAGCAGTTCTTC. Residues: CASEDRGNDEQFF.

The genes are TRBV2 and TRBJ1-5, with a tentative D call TRBD1 (5 bases). V was pared by 8 bases and J by 0 bases, with 11 bases between. CDR1 is SNHLY, CDR2 FYNNEI, per germline. The CDR3 runs 14 residues. CDR3 loop: CASVGGYSNQPQHF. CDR3 nucleotides: TGTGCCAGCGTCGGGGGATATAGCAATCAGCCCCAGCATTTT.

The chain uses TRBV7-3 and TRBJ2-1; D remains unclear. This CDR3 is built from 14 residues. Germline CDR1 reads SGHTA; CDR2 reads FQGTGA. V dropped 5 bases and J dropped 8 bases, with 16 bases sitting between them. CDR3 DNA sequence: TGTGCCAGCAGCCCTTCGAGCAGGTGGGATGAGCAGTTCTTC. This translates into CASSPSSRWDEQFF.

CDR3 nucleotides: TGTGCCAGCAGTGACGGGGGGACAGCTGGGGCCAACGTCCTGACTTTC. It yields the protein CASSDGGTAGANVLTF. The chain employs TRBV6-4 and TRBJ2-6; D might be TRBD1 (7 bases). With 2 bases removed from V and 2 bases from J, the gap between germline ends came to 10 bases. This CDR3 has 16 residues. Germline loops: CDR1 MRHNA, CDR2 SNTAGT.

The chain uses TRBV28 and TRBJ1-5; the match to TRBD1 covers 7 bases. Looked up from germline, CDR1 is MDHEN and CDR2 is SYDVKM. Germline trimming cut 0 bases from V and 5 bases from J; bases unmatched to any gene: 7. The CDR3 loop spans 16 amino acids. The CDR3 DNA follows: TGTGCCAGCAGTTTATGGGAGACAGGGCAGCATCAGCCCCAGCATTTT. Translation: CASSLWETGQHQPQHF.

The gene calls are TRBV2 and TRBJ1-1; no firm D call. Trimming cost V 7 bases and J 3 bases, with 9 bases left between them. CDR3 length: 12 amino acids. The V gene's germline CDR1 is SNHLY and CDR2 FYNNEI. CDR3 region: CASKWQYTEAFF. The CDR3 DNA is TGTGCCAGCAAGTGGCAGTACACTGAAGCTTTCTTT.

This clone came up a few times. V gene TRBV7-9 combines with J gene TRBJ1-1; possibly TRBD1 for D (6 bases). Germline CDR1 and CDR2: SEHNR and FQNEAQ (reference sequence). The CDR3 length is 13 residues. Trimming took off 10 bases at V and 0 bases at J, with 12 bases between the two ends. CDR3 DNA sequence: TGTGCCACTTGGGACACCTTGAACACTGAAGCTTTCTTT. Protein sequence: CATWDTLNTEAFF.

The V and J genes are TRBV19 and TRBJ1-2, with TRBD1 matching over 10 bases. V trimming: 4 bases; J trimming: 3 bases; junction bases outside the gene matches: 8. From germline, CDR1 is LNHDA and CDR2 SQIVND (reference sequence). This CDR3 is 16 amino acids long. CDR3 protein: CASSNTRTGGHYGYTF. DNA of the CDR3: TGTGCCAGTAGTAACACACGGACAGGGGGTCACTATGGCTACACCTTC.

The rearrangement uses TRBV16 and TRBJ2-7; 8 nucleotides agree with TRBD2. This CDR3 comprises 15 residues. The germline V gene encodes CDR1 KGHSY and CDR2 FQNENV. V shed 4 bases, J shed 2 bases, and the junction held 7 bases outside the gene matches. The CDR3 region has the DNA TGTGCCAGCAGCCCCCGGCAGACTAGCGCCTACGAGCAGTACTTC. Translation: CASSPRQTSAYEQYF.

The chain employs TRBV11-2 and TRBJ2-7, with 10 bases identical to TRBD1. The CDR3 has 12 residues. Germline loops: CDR1 SGHAT, CDR2 FQNNGV. V dropped 7 bases and J dropped 6; count of bases not matched to a gene: 3. The CDR3 DNA reads as TGTGCCAGCACCGGGACAGGGGTCGAGCAGTACTTC. Its translation is CASTGTGVEQYF.

V gene TRBV10-3 combines with J gene TRBJ2-7; tentative D call: TRBD2 (6 bases). Trimming cost V 3 bases and J 0 bases, with 15 bases left between them. This CDR3 has 16 amino acids. The germline CDR1 and CDR2 sequences are ENHRY and SYGVKD. The CDR3 DNA reads TGTGCCATCAGTGAACCGGGAGATCCGAGCTCCTACGAGCAGTACTTC. Residues: CAISEPGDPSSYEQYF.

This chain links TRBV11-3 with TRBJ2-5; perhaps TRBD1 as D (5 bases). CDR1 is SGHNT, CDR2 YENEEA, per germline. This CDR3 is 12 amino acids long. Trimming left V 8 bases short and J 5 bases short, with 12 bases between. The CDR3 DNA reads TGTGCCAGCGCAGGGTATTTGGAGACCCAGTACTTC. This gives the protein CASAGYLETQYF.

The V gene is TRBV7-9, the J gene TRBJ1-2, with D unresolved. CDR3 length: 12 amino acids. Germline V lookup: CDR1 SEHNR, CDR2 FQNEAQ (reference sequence). Trimming shortened V by 6 bases and J by 4 bases, and 9 bases separated the two germline ends. CDR3 amino acids: CASSQNSYGYTF. The CDR3 nucleotides are TGTGCCAGCAGTCAGAACAGCTATGGCTACACCTTC.

This clone has just a few counts. The gene calls are TRBV15 and TRBJ2-5; D is perhaps TRBD2 (5 bases). The V gene lost 2 bases and the J gene lost 5 bases, with 15 bases spanning the gap. CDR1 and CDR2 (germline): LNHNV, YYDKDF (reference sequence). The CDR3 loop spans 15 amino acids. CDR3 region: CATSRSQEGSETQYF. CDR3 in DNA: TGTGCCACCAGCAGATCCCAAGAGGGTTCGGAGACCCAGTACTTC.

The rearrangement joins TRBV5-1 to TRBJ1-2; 12 nucleotides match TRBD1. Germline values: CDR1 SGHRS, CDR2 YFSETQ. CDR3 length equals 16 residues. J lost 2 bases, V lost 3 bases, and 5 bases had no gene match. CDR3 loop: CASSSGTGGPNYGYTF. CDR3 bases: TGCGCCAGCAGCTCCGGGACAGGGGGCCCGAACTATGGCTACACCTTC.

CDR3 bases: TGTGCCAGCAGCCAAGCTGGCCCGTGGGAGACCCAGTACTTC. It codes for CASSQAGPWETQYF. The gene calls are TRBV3-1 (or the pseudogene TRBV3-2) and TRBJ2-5; D gene ambiguous. Trimming took 1 base from V and 5 from J, leaving 11 bases between them. The germline V gene has CDR1 LGHDT and CDR2 YNNKEL (reference sequence). The CDR3 has 14 amino acids.

The rearrangement links TRBV6-5 to TRBJ2-1; 13 bases align to TRBD2. CDR3 length equals 15 residues. The trim removed 2 bases at V and 5 bases at J, leaving 0 bases unmatched. Germline CDR1 reads MNHEY; CDR2 reads SVGAGI. This CDR3 is CASSYGLAGDNEQFF. The CDR3 nucleotides are TGTGCCAGCAGTTACGGACTAGCGGGAGACAATGAGCAGTTCTTC.

The gene calls are TRBV5-1 and TRBJ2-5; possible D gene TRBD2, 6 bases. Germline CDR1 SGHRS, CDR2 YFSETQ. Trimming left V 2 bases short and J 3 bases short, with 8 bases between. The CDR3 covers 13 residues. The CDR3 protein is CASSFPGEETQYF. CDR3 DNA sequence: TGCGCCAGCAGCTTCCCGGGGGAAGAGACCCAGTACTTC.

The CDR3 DNA reads as TGTGCCAGCAGCTTGGGGCTAGCGGGAGGGCAGGGAGATACGCAGTATTTT. This codes for CASSLGLAGGQGDTQYF. J is TRBJ2-3 and V is TRBV5-4; TRBD2 matches at 12 bases. Unmatched junction bases numbered 7, after V lost 0 bases and J lost 5 bases. The CDR3 length is 17 residues. Germline-derived CDR1 and CDR2 are SGHNT and YYREEE (reference sequence).

The V gene is TRBV12-3 or TRBV12-4, the J gene TRBJ2-3; 7 bases are a match to TRBD2. V gave up 7 bases and J gave up 4 bases; unmatched junction bases: 5. The length of the CDR3 is 13 residues. The CDR3 nucleotides read TGTGCCAGCATGGGAGCGGGGCCAGATACGCAGTATTTT. Amino acid sequence: CASMGAGPDTQYF.